The 21 T cell receptor beta chains in this list originate from one sample, sequenced in a study of beta chain features in type 1 diabetes. Sequenced material consisted of expressed TCRB transcripts (all of the isolated RNA was reverse transcribed). Assay used: immunoSEQ multiplex PCR; TCRdb lists only in-frame clones, some missing. The table lists around 300,000 clones, about 10% of them singletons. The specimen sequenced was naive CD4+ T cells from blood. All receptors come from a woman under 40 in good health.

This clone appeared a few times. The limits of the CDR3 on the DNA are not certain, so only TCRdb's listed CDR3 is given. This chain links TRBV20-1 with TRBJ2-1; the D call in the table, TRBD2, was not verified against the DNA. From germline, CDR1 is DFQATT and CDR2 SNEGSKA (reference sequence). The CDR3 adds up to 11 amino acids, both ends counted. This CDR3 is CSATPSGEQFF.

This clone has more than one count but fewer than ten. The genes are TRBV14 and TRBJ1-2; the match to TRBD1 covers 7 bases. Germline V gives CDR1 SGHDN, CDR2 FVKESK. Trimming cost V 2 bases and J 6 bases; bases outside gene matches: 6. The CDR3 extends over 14 amino acids. CDR3 bases: TGTGCCAGCAGCCAAAACACAGGGGCGAATGGCTACACCTTC. Its translation is CASSQNTGANGYTF. Using reference TRBV14 and TRBJ1-2 for the parts outside the CDR3, the full variable domain is EAGVTQFPSHSVIEKGQTVTLRCDPISGHDNLYWYRRVMGKEIKFLLHFVKESKQDESGMPNNRFLAERTGGTYSTLKVQPAELEDSGVYFCASSQNTGANGYTFGSGTRLTVV.

The J gene is TRBJ2-7, the V gene TRBV9; 8 nucleotides match TRBD2. The CDR3 totals 15 residues. CDR1 and CDR2 (germline): SGDLS, YYNGEE. The junction had 6 bases not matched to a gene; V was cut back by 0 bases and J by 4 bases. CDR3 nucleotides: TGTGCCAGCAGCGTAGGTGGGACTAGGGGATACGAGCAGTACTTC. It codes for CASSVGGTRGYEQYF.

The V call is TRBV7-2, the J call TRBJ2-5; 7 bases match TRBD1. The germline V gene has CDR1 SGHTA and CDR2 FQGNSA. The trim removed 1 base at V and 0 bases at J, leaving 5 bases unmatched. The CDR3 consists of 16 residues. This chain's CDR3 is CASSLEGAGNQETQYF. For the CDR3, the DNA is TGTGCCAGCAGCTTAGAGGGGGCAGGCAACCAAGAGACCCAGTACTTC.

V usage is TRBV7-8 and J usage is TRBJ1-1; D is possibly TRBD1 (6 bases). In germline, CDR1 is SGHVS, CDR2 FQNEAQ. Trimming cost V 4 bases and J 10 bases, with 16 bases left between them. The CDR3 is 13 amino acids. CDR3 sequence: CASSSYRESSAFF. Written as DNA, the CDR3 is TGTGCCAGCAGCTCTTACAGGGAGAGCTCAGCTTTCTTT.

The genes are TRBV2 and TRBJ1-2; D is ambiguous. The V gene's germline CDR1 is SNHLY and CDR2 FYNNEI. CDR3 length: 13 amino acids. Trimming removed 4 bases from V and 4 bases from J, with 10 bases in between. The CDR3 is CASSAQTSYGYTF. As DNA, the CDR3 is TGTGCCAGCAGTGCGCAAACGAGCTATGGCTACACCTTC.

V gene TRBV5-6 combines with J gene TRBJ1-1; D remains unclear. CDR1 is SGHDT, CDR2 YYEEEE, per germline. Trimming took off 4 bases at V and 6 bases at J, with 7 bases between the two ends. This CDR3 is built from 11 residues. DNA for the CDR3: TGTGCCAGCAGCGCCTATGCTGAAGCTTTCTTT. Amino acids: CASSAYAEAFF.

The V call is TRBV7-2, the J call TRBJ2-7, with D possibly matching TRBD2 (6 bases). Trimming removed 3 bases from V and 10 bases from J, with 13 bases in between. Germline loops: CDR1 SGHTA, CDR2 FQGNSA. CDR3 size: 12 residues. The CDR3 nucleotides are TGTGCCAGCAGCTTCCCGGGGGTAATCCAGTACTTC. It yields the protein CASSFPGVIQYF. Complete variable domain (other parts from reference TRBV7-2 and TRBJ2-7): GAGVSQSPSNKVTEKGKDVELRCDPISGHTALYWYRQSLGQGLEFLIYFQGNSAPDKSGLPSDRFSAERTGGSVSTLTIQRTQQEDSAVYLCASSFPGVIQYFGPGTRLTVT.

The rearrangement uses TRBV6-6 and TRBJ2-5; the D is unclear. The length of the CDR3 is 12 residues. The germline V and J ends were trimmed by 0 bases and 5 bases, with 4 bases remaining between them. Germline CDR1 is MNHNY and CDR2 is SVGAGI (reference sequence). The CDR3 reads CASSYSGETQYF. CDR3 in DNA: TGTGCCAGCAGTTACTCGGGCGAGACCCAGTACTTC.

This clone was detected only a few times. The chain employs TRBV5-6 and TRBJ2-5; 8 bases are a match to TRBD2. Trimming removed 0 bases from V and 5 bases from J; junction bases left unmatched: 15. The CDR3 runs 18 residues. CDR1 and CDR2 from the germline V gene are SGHDT and YYEEEE. The CDR3 protein is CASSLESGRFTVWETQYF. The CDR3 DNA reads as TGTGCCAGCAGCTTGGAAAGCGGGAGATTTACTGTTTGGGAGACCCAGTACTTC.

The table lists this clone with a few counts. This chain joins TRBV14 and TRBJ2-7; 15 bases are a match to TRBD2. After removal of 0 bases from V and 3 bases from J, the junction contained 3 bases not matched to a gene. This CDR3 is 17 amino acids long. Germline V gene sequence: CDR1 SGHDN, CDR2 FVKESK. This CDR3 reads CASSQDLGLAGGYEQYF. CDR3 bases: TGTGCCAGCAGCCAAGATTTGGGACTAGCGGGAGGCTACGAGCAGTACTTC.

The chain recombines TRBV15 with TRBJ2-7; 14 bases are a match to TRBD2. The CDR3 has 16 residues. V trimming: 0 bases; J trimming: 5 bases; junction bases outside the gene matches: 3. The V gene's germline CDR1 is LNHNV and CDR2 YYDKDF (reference sequence). CDR3 amino acids: CATSRDPGLAGDEQYF. The CDR3 DNA reads TGTGCCACCAGCAGAGATCCGGGACTAGCGGGAGACGAGCAGTACTTC.

V gene TRBV27 combines with J gene TRBJ2-1, with D possibly being TRBD2 (5 bases). There are 16 residues in the CDR3. The V end lost 0 bases, the J end lost 12 bases, and 21 bases lay between the germline ends. Looked up from germline, CDR1 is MNHEY and CDR2 is SMNVEV (reference sequence). CDR3 loop: CASSLSGLHGSRGQFF. In DNA form, the CDR3 reads TGTGCCAGCAGTTTATCCGGGCTCCATGGGTCCCGGGGGCAGTTCTTC.

The rearrangement links TRBV4-3 to TRBJ2-1; 9 positions agree with TRBD2. The CDR3 totals 16 residues. After removal of 4 bases from V and 9 bases from J, the junction contained 13 bases not matched to a gene. Per germline, CDR1 LGHNA and CDR2 YSLEER. CDR3 sequence reads: CASSPLGAGGPSEQFF. CDR3 DNA sequence: TGCGCCAGCAGCCCCCTAGGGGCGGGAGGGCCAAGTGAGCAGTTCTTC.

This clone turned up a few times. This chain's CDR3 is CASSGTGHEQYF. The DNA of the CDR3 is TGTGCCAGCAGCGGGACAGGCCACGAGCAGTACTTC. V gene TRBV9 combines with J gene TRBJ2-7; 7 bases match TRBD1. The CDR3 has 12 residues. The germline V gene has CDR1 SGDLS and CDR2 YYNGEE. The V gene end was trimmed by 3 bases and the J gene end by 5 bases; junction bases not matched to a gene: 2. Full variable domain (remainder filled in from reference TRBV9 and TRBJ2-7): DSGVTQTPKHLITATGQRVTLRCSPRSGDLSVYWYQQSLDQGLQFLIQYYNGEERAKGNILERFSAQQFPDLHSELNLSSLELGDSALYFCASSGTGHEQYFGPGTRLTVT.

The chain uses TRBV7-2 and TRBJ2-3; TRBD2 matches at 14 bases. V lost 1 base, J lost 5 bases, and 5 bases stayed unmatched. Germline CDR1 is SGHTA and CDR2 is FQGNSA. The CDR3 is made up of 17 amino acids. The DNA of the CDR3 is TGTGCCAGCAGCTTAGGGGTGACTAGCGGGAGGGGAGATACGCAGTATTTT. As protein: CASSLGVTSGRGDTQYF. Combining the CDR3 with reference TRBV7-2 and TRBJ2-3 gives the whole variable domain GAGVSQSPSNKVTEKGKDVELRCDPISGHTALYWYRQSLGQGLEFLIYFQGNSAPDKSGLPSDRFSAERTGGSVSTLTIQRTQQEDSAVYLCASSLGVTSGRGDTQYFGPGTRLTVL.

V gene TRBV5-1 combines with J gene TRBJ2-1, with 7 bases fitting TRBD1. With 4 bases clipped from V and 3 bases from J, the junction kept 7 bases outside the gene matches. The CDR3 is 15 residues long. Germline assignment: CDR1 SGHRS and CDR2 YFSETQ. Here the CDR3 reads CASSAGGSGYNEQFF. In DNA form, the CDR3 reads TGCGCCAGCAGCGCAGGGGGTTCGGGCTACAATGAGCAGTTCTTC.

This rearrangement joins TRBV6-4 to TRBJ1-1, with a tentative D call TRBD1 (6 bases). CDR3 length equals 13 residues. The germline V and J ends were trimmed by 6 bases and 9 bases, with 17 bases remaining between them. Germline CDR1 MRHNA, CDR2 SNTAGT. The CDR3 DNA follows: TGTGCCAGCAGCGGACAGCCCGGCGTTAAAGCTTTCTTT. Translated: CASSGQPGVKAFF.

The chain joins TRBV6-6 to TRBJ2-3; TRBD2 agrees at 13 bases. The CDR3 has 14 residues. The germline CDR1 and CDR2 sequences are MNHNY and SVGAGI (reference sequence). V gave up 5 bases and J gave up 12 bases; unmatched junction bases: 8. For the CDR3, the DNA is TGTGCCAGCAGTCCCGGGACTAGCGGGGCACCACAGTATTTT. This gives the protein CASSPGTSGAPQYF.

This clone was counted a single time. The chain carries TRBV5-1 and TRBJ2-5; 7 nucleotides agree with TRBD1. CDR1 SGHRS and CDR2 YFSETQ come from the germline V gene. With 5 bases clipped from V and 4 bases from J, the junction kept 5 bases outside the gene matches. This CDR3 is built from 13 residues. CDR3 bases: TGCGCCAGCAGGCCCCGACAGGGAGAGACCCAGTACTTC. Its protein product is CASRPRQGETQYF.

This clone was seen a handful of times. The chain recombines TRBV5-1 with TRBJ2-5; D perhaps matches TRBD2 (5 bases). Trimming removed 2 bases from V and 3 bases from J, with 17 bases in between. Germline V lookup: CDR1 SGHRS, CDR2 YFSETQ. The CDR3 totals 16 residues. The CDR3 region is CASSFPPPGNEETQYF. CDR3 DNA: TGCGCCAGCAGCTTTCCCCCCCCGGGGAACGAAGAGACCCAGTACTTC.